This is a list of T cell receptor beta chains from one sample in a study of blood T cells in healthy people across ages. TCRdb used MiXCR to reprocess the 5' RACE reads, holding one entry per CDR3 protein. This sample has about 730,000 distinct CDR3 sequences, with roughly 44% found just once. Sample: blood. The receptors shown here come from a woman aged 60 to 75 in good health. Both conserved end residues are part of each CDR3. Each record gives: CDR3 protein, CDR3 DNA, CDR3 length, D gene, J gene, V gene, clone size. The D gene is left open where the match is weak. The listing skips clone size in some rows; elsewhere it reads once, few, many or a size class.

CDR3 protein: CSARETGVRGYYGYTF; CDR3 DNA: TGCAGTGCTAGAGAAACGGGAGTTCGCGGGTACTATGGCTACACCTTC; CDR3 length: 16; D gene: NA; J gene: TRBJ1-2; V gene: TRBV20-1; clone size: NA
CDR3 protein: CAGSVAPLAGVGYEQYF; CDR3 DNA: TGTGCCGGCAGCGTAGCTCCCTTAGCGGGAGTGGGGTACGAGCAGTACTTC; CDR3 length: 17; D gene: TRBD2; J gene: TRBJ2-7; V gene: TRBV9; clone size: NA
CDR3 protein: CSALPRGTDTQYF; CDR3 DNA: TGCAGTGCCCTTCCGAGGGGAACAGATACGCAGTATTTT; CDR3 length: 13; D gene: NA; J gene: TRBJ2-3; V gene: TRBV20-1; clone size: NA
CDR3 protein: CSVGVAAADTQYF; CDR3 DNA: TGCAGCGTTGGAGTAGCGGCCGCAGATACGCAGTATTTT; CDR3 length: 13; D gene: NA; J gene: TRBJ2-3; V gene: TRBV29-1; clone size: NA
CDR3 protein: CASRERPYEQYF; CDR3 DNA: TGTGCCAGCAGAGAACGGCCCTACGAGCAGTACTTC; CDR3 length: 12; D gene: NA; J gene: TRBJ2-7; V gene: TRBV6-2/TRBV6-3; clone size: NA
CDR3 protein: CASSRSSNQETQYF; CDR3 DNA: TGTGCCAGCAGCCGCTCTTCAAACCAAGAGACCCAGTACTTC; CDR3 length: 14; D gene: NA; J gene: TRBJ2-5; V gene: TRBV3-1; clone size: few
CDR3 protein: CATTSGGYEQYF; CDR3 DNA: TGTGCCACGACTAGCGGGGGCTACGAGCAGTACTTC; CDR3 length: 12; D gene: TRBD2; J gene: TRBJ2-7; V gene: TRBV27; clone size: NA
CDR3 protein: CASSRDRWNYGYTF; CDR3 DNA: TGTGCCAGCAGCCGAGACAGATGGAACTATGGCTACACCTTC; CDR3 length: 14; D gene: NA; J gene: TRBJ1-2; V gene: TRBV5-5; clone size: NA
CDR3 protein: CASSAATGVPGELFF; CDR3 DNA: TGCGCCAGCAGCGCGGCTACAGGGGTGCCCGGGGAGCTGTTTTTT; CDR3 length: 15; D gene: TRBD1; J gene: TRBJ2-2; V gene: TRBV5-1; clone size: NA
CDR3 protein: CASPMAGADNTEAFF; CDR3 DNA: TGTGCCAGCCCAATGGCAGGGGCCGATAACACTGAAGCTTTCTTT; CDR3 length: 15; D gene: NA; J gene: TRBJ1-1; V gene: TRBV2; clone size: NA
CDR3 protein: CASSLASAAGSTDTQYF; CDR3 DNA: TGCGCCAGCAGCTTGGCCTCCGCCGCCGGAAGCACAGATACGCAGTATTTT; CDR3 length: 17; D gene: NA; J gene: TRBJ2-3; V gene: TRBV5-1; clone size: NA
CDR3 protein: CASSPSRGIGGRKLAKNIQYF; CDR3 DNA: TGTGCCAGCAGCCCCAGCCGGGGGATTGGCGGGCGGAAACTAGCCAAAAACATTCAGTACTTC; CDR3 length: 21; D gene: NA; J gene: TRBJ2-4; V gene: TRBV11-2; clone size: few
CDR3 protein: CASSYDRLPGANVLTF; CDR3 DNA: TGTGCCAGCAGTTATGACAGGCTACCTGGGGCCAACGTCCTGACTTTC; CDR3 length: 16; D gene: NA; J gene: TRBJ2-6; V gene: TRBV27; clone size: NA
CDR3 protein: CASSPGTDLLWPLHF; CDR3 DNA: TGTGCCAGCAGCCCCGGGACCGACCTGTTGTGGCCCCTCCACTTT; CDR3 length: 15; D gene: NA; J gene: TRBJ1-6; V gene: TRBV6-6; clone size: NA
CDR3 protein: CASSIRGRGKDLLADTQYF; CDR3 DNA: TGTGCCAGCAGCATTCGAGGGCGGGGTAAGGATTTGTTGGCAGATACGCAGTATTTT; CDR3 length: 19; D gene: NA; J gene: TRBJ2-3; V gene: TRBV4-2; clone size: few
CDR3 protein: CATSDRLSRLGTSTDTQYF; CDR3 DNA: TGTGCCACCAGTGACCGACTGTCGCGATTGGGAACTAGCACAGATACGCAGTATTTT; CDR3 length: 19; D gene: NA; J gene: TRBJ2-3; V gene: TRBV24-1; clone size: NA
CDR3 protein: CASSYTTGNNIQYF; CDR3 DNA: TGTGCCAGCAGTTACACGACAGGGAACAACATTCAGTACTTC; CDR3 length: 14; D gene: TRBD1; J gene: TRBJ2-4; V gene: TRBV6-2/TRBV6-3; clone size: few
CDR3 protein: CASSQRQGSTNEKLFF; CDR3 DNA: TGTGCCAGCAGCCAGAGGCAGGGATCAACTAATGAAAAACTGTTTTTT; CDR3 length: 16; D gene: NA; J gene: TRBJ1-4; V gene: TRBV7-2; clone size: NA
CDR3 protein: CASSNLAGGGETQYF; CDR3 DNA: TGTGCCAGCAGTAATTTAGCGGGAGGTGGAGAGACCCAGTACTTC; CDR3 length: 15; D gene: TRBD2; J gene: TRBJ2-5; V gene: TRBV6-6; clone size: NA
CDR3 protein: CASSKGAHQRSYTDTQYF; CDR3 DNA: TGTGCCAGCAGCAAAGGGGCACACCAACGGAGTTACACAGATACGCAGTATTTT; CDR3 length: 18; D gene: NA; J gene: TRBJ2-3; V gene: TRBV6-1; clone size: NA
CDR3 protein: CASSFGKTGGYNEQFF; CDR3 DNA: TGTGCCAGCAGTTTTGGGAAGACAGGGGGATACAATGAGCAGTTCTTC; CDR3 length: 16; D gene: TRBD1; J gene: TRBJ2-1; V gene: TRBV12-3/TRBV12-4; clone size: NA
CDR3 protein: CAITAGLQETQYF; CDR3 DNA: TGTGCCATCACTGCTGGGCTACAAGAGACCCAGTACTTC; CDR3 length: 13; D gene: NA; J gene: TRBJ2-5; V gene: TRBV10-3; clone size: few
CDR3 protein: CASSTEWTSGKGNEQFF; CDR3 DNA: TGCGCCAGCAGCACTGAATGGACTAGCGGGAAAGGCAATGAGCAGTTCTTC; CDR3 length: 17; D gene: TRBD2; J gene: TRBJ2-1; V gene: TRBV5-1; clone size: NA
CDR3 protein: CSPTGLNEQFF; CDR3 DNA: TGCAGTCCAACGGGCCTCAATGAGCAGTTCTTC; CDR3 length: 11; D gene: NA; J gene: TRBJ2-1; V gene: TRBV20-1; clone size: many
CDR3 protein: CASFQGASTGELFF; CDR3 DNA: TGTGCCAGCTTTCAGGGGGCGTCCACCGGGGAGCTGTTTTTT; CDR3 length: 14; D gene: TRBD1; J gene: TRBJ2-2; V gene: TRBV7-8; clone size: once
CDR3 protein: CATSRDRTSGDTDTQYF; CDR3 DNA: TGTGCCACCAGCAGAGATAGGACTAGCGGGGACACAGATACGCAGTATTTT; CDR3 length: 17; D gene: TRBD2; J gene: TRBJ2-3; V gene: TRBV15; clone size: once
CDR3 protein: CASSQGLLGRTNTEAFF; CDR3 DNA: TGTGCCAGCAGCCAAGGGCTGCTGGGAAGGACGAACACTGAAGCTTTCTTT; CDR3 length: 17; D gene: NA; J gene: TRBJ1-1; V gene: TRBV3-1; clone size: NA
CDR3 protein: CASSYSAGADTQYF; CDR3 DNA: TGTGCCAGCAGTTACTCCGCGGGGGCAGATACGCAGTATTTT; CDR3 length: 14; D gene: TRBD2; J gene: TRBJ2-3; V gene: TRBV6-5; clone size: NA
CDR3 protein: CASSLDGHQETQYF; CDR3 DNA: TGTGCCAGCAGCCTCGACGGGCATCAAGAGACCCAGTACTTC; CDR3 length: 14; D gene: NA; J gene: TRBJ2-5; V gene: TRBV7-3; clone size: NA
CDR3 protein: CASSLETGQETQYF; CDR3 DNA: TGTGCCAGCAGCCTCGAGACGGGGCAAGAGACCCAGTACTTC; CDR3 length: 14; D gene: NA; J gene: TRBJ2-5; V gene: TRBV11-2; clone size: NA
CDR3 protein: CASSFSGQGRSTEAFF; CDR3 DNA: TGTGCCAGCAGTTTTTCCGGACAGGGGAGGAGTACTGAAGCTTTCTTT; CDR3 length: 16; D gene: TRBD1; J gene: TRBJ1-1; V gene: TRBV6-2/TRBV6-3; clone size: NA
CDR3 protein: CAGSDHRGAYEQYF; CDR3 DNA: TGCGCCGGCAGTGACCACAGGGGAGCCTACGAGCAGTACTTC; CDR3 length: 14; D gene: TRBD1; J gene: TRBJ2-7; V gene: TRBV10-1; clone size: NA
CDR3 protein: CSARVIRAPGGLTEAFF; CDR3 DNA: TGCAGTGCTAGAGTGATTAGGGCTCCAGGGGGCTTAACTGAAGCTTTCTTT; CDR3 length: 17; D gene: TRBD1; J gene: TRBJ1-1; V gene: TRBV20-1; clone size: few
CDR3 protein: CASSPLGRGTDTQYF; CDR3 DNA: TGTGCCAGCAGCCCCCTCGGCAGAGGCACAGATACGCAGTATTTT; CDR3 length: 15; D gene: NA; J gene: TRBJ2-3; V gene: TRBV9; clone size: NA
CDR3 protein: CASRTSGTNTGELFF; CDR3 DNA: TGCGCCAGCAGGACTAGCGGAACGAACACCGGGGAGCTGTTTTTT; CDR3 length: 15; D gene: TRBD2; J gene: TRBJ2-2; V gene: TRBV5-1; clone size: NA
CDR3 protein: CASSVGWGSYEQYF; CDR3 DNA: TGTGCCAGCAGCGTAGGGTGGGGCTCCTACGAGCAGTACTTC; CDR3 length: 14; D gene: NA; J gene: TRBJ2-7; V gene: TRBV7-2; clone size: many
CDR3 protein: CASGLGQGEQYF; CDR3 DNA: TGTGCCAGCGGTTTAGGACAGGGCGAGCAGTACTTC; CDR3 length: 12; D gene: TRBD1; J gene: TRBJ2-7; V gene: TRBV12-3/TRBV12-4; clone size: NA
CDR3 protein: CASSFGGGLETQYF; CDR3 DNA: TGCGCCAGCAGCTTTGGGGGGGGGCTCGAGACCCAGTACTTC; CDR3 length: 14; D gene: NA; J gene: TRBJ2-5; V gene: TRBV5-1; clone size: NA
CDR3 protein: CASSFSSPGYTF; CDR3 DNA: TGTGCCAGCAGCTTTTCCTCCCCTGGCTACACCTTC; CDR3 length: 12; D gene: NA; J gene: TRBJ1-2; V gene: TRBV7-2; clone size: NA
CDR3 protein: CASTAVNEQYF; CDR3 DNA: TGTGCCAGCACGGCGGTTAATGAGCAGTACTTC; CDR3 length: 11; D gene: NA; J gene: TRBJ2-7; V gene: TRBV28; clone size: NA
CDR3 protein: CASSLEGRDGYTF; CDR3 DNA: TGTGCCAGCAGTCTCGAGGGGCGCGATGGCTACACCTTC; CDR3 length: 13; D gene: NA; J gene: TRBJ1-2; V gene: TRBV6-2/TRBV6-3; clone size: few
CDR3 protein: CSVENYNEQFF; CDR3 DNA: TGCAGCGTTGAAAACTACAATGAGCAGTTCTTC; CDR3 length: 11; D gene: NA; J gene: TRBJ2-1; V gene: TRBV29-1; clone size: many
CDR3 protein: CASSKMTRGEQYEQYF; CDR3 DNA: TGTGCCAGCAGTAAGATGACCAGGGGGGAGCAGTACGAGCAGTACTTC; CDR3 length: 16; D gene: NA; J gene: TRBJ2-7; V gene: TRBV2; clone size: few
CDR3 protein: CASSDRGFYGYTF; CDR3 DNA: TGTGCCAGCAGTGACAGGGGATTTTATGGCTACACCTTC; CDR3 length: 13; D gene: NA; J gene: TRBJ1-2; V gene: TRBV2; clone size: few
CDR3 protein: CASSQGNRGAEKLFF; CDR3 DNA: TGTGCCAGCAGTCAGGGTAACAGGGGGGCTGAAAAACTGTTTTTT; CDR3 length: 15; D gene: TRBD1; J gene: TRBJ1-4; V gene: TRBV6-6; clone size: NA
CDR3 protein: CASSPRLAGALDTQYF; CDR3 DNA: TGTGCCAGCAGCCCCAGACTAGCGGGGGCTTTAGATACGCAGTATTTT; CDR3 length: 16; D gene: TRBD2; J gene: TRBJ2-3; V gene: TRBV7-2; clone size: many
CDR3 protein: CASSAPAQGTDTQYF; CDR3 DNA: TGTGCCAGCAGCGCCCCCGCGCAGGGCACAGATACGCAGTATTTT; CDR3 length: 15; D gene: NA; J gene: TRBJ2-3; V gene: TRBV13; clone size: NA
CDR3 protein: CASSRTSGGINEQFF; CDR3 DNA: TGTGCCAGCAGCCGTACTAGCGGGGGGATCAATGAGCAGTTCTTC; CDR3 length: 15; D gene: TRBD2; J gene: TRBJ2-1; V gene: TRBV3-1; clone size: NA
CDR3 protein: CATDERGQETQYF; CDR3 DNA: TGTGCCACCGACGAAAGGGGCCAAGAGACCCAGTACTTC; CDR3 length: 13; D gene: NA; J gene: TRBJ2-5; V gene: TRBV5-5; clone size: NA
CDR3 protein: CSPGGLGIDTQYF; CDR3 DNA: TGCAGTCCGGGAGGGTTGGGGATTGATACGCAGTATTTT; CDR3 length: 13; D gene: TRBD2; J gene: TRBJ2-3; V gene: TRBV20-1; clone size: few
CDR3 protein: CASSRLPGGSTDTQYF; CDR3 DNA: TGTGCCAGCAGCCGCCTTCCGGGGGGTTCCACAGATACGCAGTATTTT; CDR3 length: 16; D gene: TRBD2; J gene: TRBJ2-3; V gene: TRBV7-3; clone size: NA
CDR3 protein: CASSFPDREKYF; CDR3 DNA: TGTGCCAGCAGCTTTCCTGACAGGGAGAAGTATTTT; CDR3 length: 12; D gene: TRBD1; J gene: TRBJ2-3; V gene: TRBV13; clone size: NA
CDR3 protein: CASRGILGTEKNIQYF; CDR3 DNA: TGTGCCAGCAGGGGGATTCTCGGGACAGAAAAAAACATTCAGTACTTC; CDR3 length: 16; D gene: TRBD1; J gene: TRBJ2-4; V gene: TRBV12-3/TRBV12-4; clone size: NA
CDR3 protein: CASSQGASGAYNEQFF; CDR3 DNA: TGTGCCAGCAGCCAAGGAGCTAGCGGAGCGTACAATGAGCAGTTCTTC; CDR3 length: 16; D gene: TRBD2; J gene: TRBJ2-1; V gene: TRBV4-2; clone size: few
CDR3 protein: CASRIRDTVAFF; CDR3 DNA: TGTGCCAGCAGGATCCGGGACACCGTGGCTTTCTTT; CDR3 length: 12; D gene: NA; J gene: TRBJ1-1; V gene: TRBV28; clone size: NA
CDR3 protein: CASSPGDRSSAEQYF; CDR3 DNA: TGTGCCAGCAGTCCCGGGGACAGGTCGTCGGCCGAGCAGTACTTC; CDR3 length: 15; D gene: TRBD1; J gene: TRBJ2-7; V gene: TRBV12-3/TRBV12-4; clone size: NA
CDR3 protein: CASQDRGQPQHF; CDR3 DNA: TGTGCCAGCCAGGATAGAGGTCAGCCCCAGCATTTT; CDR3 length: 12; D gene: NA; J gene: TRBJ1-5; V gene: TRBV6-6; clone size: NA
CDR3 protein: CASSLAPVSLFNYGYTF; CDR3 DNA: TGTGCCAGCAGTTTAGCCCCGGTCAGCCTTTTTAACTATGGCTACACCTTC; CDR3 length: 17; D gene: NA; J gene: TRBJ1-2; V gene: TRBV12-3/TRBV12-4; clone size: NA
CDR3 protein: CASSQGETQYF; CDR3 DNA: TGTGCCAGCAGCCAGGGGGAGACCCAGTACTTC; CDR3 length: 11; D gene: NA; J gene: TRBJ2-5; V gene: TRBV3-1; clone size: many
CDR3 protein: CASSHGLAGVGAYEQYF; CDR3 DNA: TGTGCCAGCAGCCATGGACTAGCGGGGGTGGGCGCCTACGAGCAGTACTTC; CDR3 length: 17; D gene: TRBD2; J gene: TRBJ2-7; V gene: TRBV7-2; clone size: NA